Listed below are T cell receptor beta chains from one sample, sequenced in a study of T cell changes during pregnancy in multiple sclerosis. The data were produced by immunoSEQ multiplex PCR, yet TCRdb's version contains in-frame clones alone and is incomplete. The sample shows under 35,000 clones, about 84% of them seen only once. The sequencing here drew on CD8+ T cells from peripheral blood mononuclear cells, taken after pregnancy. The receptors were gathered from a female donor with multiple sclerosis, enrolled in a pregnancy study. CDR3s include the opening cysteine and the closing phenylalanine or tryptophan. The D gene is left open where the match is weak. Clone size is stated in some rows and not others, as once, few, many or a class when expanded.

cdr3_length	v_call	j_call	d_call	clone_size	cdr3_nt	cdr3_aa
19	TRBV9	TRBJ2-2	TRBD1	once	TGTGCCAGCAGCGTTTACGGGACAGGGATAAGGGTGGACACCGGGGAGCTGTTTTTT	CASSVYGTGIRVDTGELFF
12	TRBV11-2	TRBJ2-1	-	-	TGTGCCAGCAGCTTAGAGGTGACAGAGCAGTTCTTC	CASSLEVTEQFF
15	TRBV7-9	TRBJ2-7	TRBD1	-	TGTGCCAGCAGCAACCTACAGGGGAGTCCCTCCGAGCAGTACTTC	CASSNLQGSPSEQYF
14	TRBV9	TRBJ2-3	-	-	TGTGCCAGCAGCGTAACACCTTACACAGATACGCAGTATTTT	CASSVTPYTDTQYF
16	TRBV7-9	TRBJ2-7	TRBD1	-	TGTGCCAGCAGCTTTCGAACAAGGGACAGCTCCTACGAGCAGTACTTC	CASSFRTRDSSYEQYF
14	TRBV6-5	TRBJ1-1	-	-	TGTGCCAGCAGTCCGATTGACAGGAGCGCTGAAGCTTTCTTT	CASSPIDRSAEAFF
13	TRBV12-5	TRBJ2-2	TRBD2	once	TGTGCTAGTAGAACTAGCGGGCCCGGGGAGCTGTTTTTT	CASRTSGPGELFF
17	TRBV12-2	TRBJ2-7	-	-	TGTGCAAGTCGCTTAGCGGGAAGCGGGGGGATCCCCCGGGAGCAGTACTTC	CASRLAGSGGIPREQYF
12	TRBV13	TRBJ2-3	-	medium-sized	TGTGCCAGCAGCCCAGCGGCAGATACGCAGTATTTT	CASSPAADTQYF
19	TRBV5-6	TRBJ1-2	TRBD1	-	TGTGCCAGCAGCTTGGGAGGCGTTTGGACAGGGGCGGAGGACTATGGCTACACCTTC	CASSLGGVWTGAEDYGYTF
12	TRBV19	TRBJ1-1	-	-	TGTGCCAGTAGTATGGGGCTTCCTTTTGCTTTCTTT	CASSMGLPFAFF
14	TRBV10-1	TRBJ2-3	TRBD1	once	TGCGCCAGCAGTGCGGGACAGGACACAGATACGCAGTATTTT	CASSAGQDTDTQYF
13	TRBV15	TRBJ2-1	-	-	TGTGCCACGGATGGGGGCGGATACAATGAGCAGTTCTTC	CATDGGGYNEQFF
18	TRBV13	TRBJ2-3	TRBD2	-	TGTGCCAGCAGCTTCCCAACGACTAGCGGGGGGGGGACAGATACGCAGTATTTT	CASSFPTTSGGGTDTQYF
15	TRBV6-5	TRBJ1-4	TRBD1	once	TGTGCCAGCAGCCCGACAGGGGCTCCTTGGGAAAAACTGTTTTTT	CASSPTGAPWEKLFF
15	TRBV11-2	TRBJ1-4	-	-	TGTGCCAGCAGCCGCGGGGGGGGCCGTTTGGAAAAACTGTTTTTT	CASSRGGGRLEKLFF
15	TRBV9	TRBJ1-6	-	-	TGTGCCAGCAGCCCAAGTAGCTCCTATAATTCACCCCTCCACTTT	CASSPSSSYNSPLHF
14	TRBV5-1	TRBJ1-2	TRBD1	-	TGCGCCAGCAGCCTCGGACAGGGAAGCTATGGCTACACCTTC	CASSLGQGSYGYTF
15	TRBV2	TRBJ1-2	-	-	TGTGCCAGCAGTGACGAAGGGGCGGTGGACTATGGCTACACCTTC	CASSDEGAVDYGYTF
15	TRBV9	TRBJ1-4	TRBD1	-	TGTGCCAGCAGCCTCGGACAGGGGGCGGGTGAAAAACTGTTTTTT	CASSLGQGAGEKLFF
16	TRBV7-5	TRBJ1-3	-	-	TGTGCCAGAAGCCTCAGGGACAGGGGGTCTGGAAACACCATATATTTT	CARSLRDRGSGNTIYF
16	TRBV4-3	TRBJ2-1	-	-	TGCGCCAGCAGCCAAGTGAGCGAGGGTTCCTACAATGAGCAGTTCTTC	CASSQVSEGSYNEQFF
15	TRBV19	TRBJ2-1	-	-	TGTGCCAGTAGTATGAGGGATCCCCTCTACAATGAGCAGTTCTTC	CASSMRDPLYNEQFF
14	TRBV9	TRBJ1-2	-	few	TGTGCCAGCAGCCCTTGGGACACTGACTATGGCTACACCTTC	CASSPWDTDYGYTF
16	TRBV6-4	TRBJ2-1	-	few	TGTGCCAGCAGTGACTCTAGCGTAAGCTCCTACAATGAGCAGTTCTTC	CASSDSSVSSYNEQFF
16	TRBV28	TRBJ2-2	TRBD2	-	TGTGCCAGCAGTTTTCGTCTAGCGGGCGGGACCGGGGAGCTGTTTTTT	CASSFRLAGGTGELFF
14	TRBV28	TRBJ1-2	-	-	TGTGCCAGCAGTTCAGTCGGAGGGTCGTATGGCTACACCTTC	CASSSVGGSYGYTF
15	TRBV5-6	TRBJ1-1	-	-	TGTGCCAGCAGCGGAAGAGGATCTGGGAGGGCTGAAGCTTTCTTT	CASSGRGSGRAEAFF
14	TRBV29-1	TRBJ2-5	TRBD1	-	TGCAGCGTTCTAGGGGGCGCGGAAGCTGAGACCCAGTACTTC	CSVLGGAEAETQYF
13	TRBV7-9	TRBJ1-2	-	-	TGTGCCAGCGGGGCCGGGCCTACCTATGGCTACACCTTC	CASGAGPTYGYTF
15	TRBV6-1	TRBJ2-3	TRBD2	few	TGTGCCAGCAGTGTCAGCGGGGGGGCCACAGATACGCAGTATTTT	CASSVSGGATDTQYF
14	TRBV9	TRBJ2-2	-	-	TGTGCCAGCAGCGTAGTAATTGACACCGGGGAGCTGTTTTTT	CASSVVIDTGELFF
16	TRBV7-6	TRBJ1-6	-	-	TGTGCCAGCAGCTTCGGCTGGAAACAGCCAAATTCACCCCTCCACTTT	CASSFGWKQPNSPLHF
15	TRBV5-6	TRBJ1-1	TRBD1	-	TGTGCCAGCAGCTGGGGGACAGCCTCGAACACTGAAGCTTTCTTT	CASSWGTASNTEAFF
14	TRBV27	TRBJ1-2	-	-	TGTGCCAGCAGTCCCCTGGGGCAGATCTATGGCTACACCTTC	CASSPLGQIYGYTF
15	TRBV11-2	TRBJ2-1	-	-	TGTGCCAGCAGCCCACAGGGTGGGGGCTACAATGAGCAGTTCTTC	CASSPQGGGYNEQFF
17	TRBV4-2	TRBJ2-3	TRBD1	-	TGTGCCAGCAGCCATAGGGTTAGGGGGACAGGGGGCGATACGCAGTATTTT	CASSHRVRGTGGDTQYF
15	TRBV7-9	TRBJ1-4	TRBD1	-	TGTGCCAGCAGCTTAGAGGGACAGGGACATGAAAAACTGTTTTTT	CASSLEGQGHEKLFF
13	TRBV4-3	TRBJ1-2	-	-	TGCGCCAGCAGCCGCATTCTCGCGGGTGACCTCACCTTC	CASSRILAGDLTF
16	TRBV27	TRBJ1-2	TRBD1	-	TGTGCCAGCAGTCCACAGCTAAGGACAGGGGCCTATGGCTACACCTTC	CASSPQLRTGAYGYTF
14	TRBV30	TRBJ2-7	TRBD2	-	TGTGCCTGGGGTCTAGCGGGGGGGCCCGGCGAGCAGTACTTC	CAWGLAGGPGEQYF
13	TRBV5-1	TRBJ1-5	TRBD1	-	TGCGCCAGCACCAGGGGGGTCAATCAGCCCCAGCATTTT	CASTRGVNQPQHF
14	TRBV6-5	TRBJ2-1	TRBD2	-	TGTGCCAGCAGTTCCACCTTAGCGGGGGAGGAGCAGTTCTTC	CASSSTLAGEEQFF
15	TRBV30	TRBJ2-2	TRBD2	medium-sized	TGTGCCTGGTCTAGCGGGGGGGTGGACACCGGGGAGCTGTTTTTT	CAWSSGGVDTGELFF
16	TRBV7-9	TRBJ2-5	-	-	TGTGCCAGCATTCCCACCGCGGGCGGGGAGCAAGAGACCCAGTACTTC	CASIPTAGGEQETQYF
15	TRBV7-6	TRBJ1-4	-	-	TGTGCCAGCAGCTTATGGGGGCAGCAGAATGAAAAACTGTTTTTT	CASSLWGQQNEKLFF
14	TRBV28	TRBJ1-5	TRBD1	-	TGTGCCAGCAGTTTACAGACAGGGCGTCAGCCCCAGCATTTT	CASSLQTGRQPQHF
17	TRBV7-8	TRBJ2-1	TRBD2	-	TGTGCCAGCAGCCCAGGACTAGCGGGGGGACTCTACAATGAGCAGTTCTTC	CASSPGLAGGLYNEQFF
17	TRBV7-8	TRBJ2-1	TRBD2	once	TGTGCCAGCAGCGTCCTCCCACTAGCGAGGGCCCACAATGAGCAGTTCTTC	CASSVLPLARAHNEQFF
15	TRBV5-1	TRBJ2-3	TRBD1	-	TGCGCCAGCAGCCTAGGACAGGGGGACACAGATACGCAGTATTTT	CASSLGQGDTDTQYF
17	TRBV5-1	TRBJ2-1	TRBD2	-	TGCGCCAGCAGCCTGGACCTGGGACTAGCGGGGGGCAATGAGCAGTTCTTC	CASSLDLGLAGGNEQFF
16	TRBV9	TRBJ2-3	TRBD2	-	TGTGCCAGCACTAGCGGGGGGGCTCGGGGCACAGATACGCAGTATTTT	CASTSGGARGTDTQYF
14	TRBV19	TRBJ1-1	-	-	TGTGCCAGTCGGGACATTTATGGGGACACTGAAGCTTTCTTT	CASRDIYGDTEAFF